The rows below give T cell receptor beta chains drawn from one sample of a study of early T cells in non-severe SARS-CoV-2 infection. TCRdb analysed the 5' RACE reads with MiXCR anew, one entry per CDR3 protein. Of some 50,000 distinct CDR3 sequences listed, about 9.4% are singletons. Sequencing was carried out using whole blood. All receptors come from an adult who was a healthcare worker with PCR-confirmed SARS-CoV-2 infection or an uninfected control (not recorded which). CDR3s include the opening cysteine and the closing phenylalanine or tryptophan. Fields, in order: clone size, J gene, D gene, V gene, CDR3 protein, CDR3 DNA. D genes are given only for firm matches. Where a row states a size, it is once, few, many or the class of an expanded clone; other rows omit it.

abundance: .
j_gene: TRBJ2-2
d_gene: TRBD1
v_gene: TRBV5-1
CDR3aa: CASKDRAFPGELFF
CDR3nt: TGCGCCAGCAAGGACAGGGCTTTCCCCGGGGAGCTGTTTTTT

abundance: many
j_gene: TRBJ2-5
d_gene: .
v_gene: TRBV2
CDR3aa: CASQRSQETQYF
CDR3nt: TGTGCCTCCCAGCGCAGCCAAGAGACCCAGTACTTC

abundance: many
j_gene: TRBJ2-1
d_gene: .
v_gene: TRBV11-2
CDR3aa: CASSLEGLTMWQFF
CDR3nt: TGTGCCAGCAGCTTAGAGGGGTTGACAATGTGGCAGTTCTTC

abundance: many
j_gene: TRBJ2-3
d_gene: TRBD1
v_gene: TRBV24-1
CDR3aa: CATSDTSGGRADTQYF
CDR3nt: TGTGCCACCAGTGATACGTCAGGGGGTAGGGCAGATACGCAGTATTTT

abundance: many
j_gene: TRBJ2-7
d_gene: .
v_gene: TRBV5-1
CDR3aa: CASSLDARVDSYEQYF
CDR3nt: TGCGCCAGCAGCTTGGATGCCAGGGTAGACTCCTACGAGCAGTACTTC

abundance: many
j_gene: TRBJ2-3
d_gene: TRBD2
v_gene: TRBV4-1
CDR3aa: CASSQTGGPDTQYF
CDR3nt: TGCGCCAGCAGCCAAACGGGGGGTCCGGATACGCAGTATTTT

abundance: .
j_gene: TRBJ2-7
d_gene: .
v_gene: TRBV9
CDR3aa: CASSVASGYSYEQYF
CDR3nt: TGTGCCAGCAGCGTAGCCAGCGGATACTCCTACGAGCAGTACTTC

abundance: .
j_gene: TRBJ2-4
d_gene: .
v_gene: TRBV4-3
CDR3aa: CASSQGWSGGAKNIQYF
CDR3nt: TGCGCCAGCAGCCAAGGTTGGTCAGGAGGGGCCAAAAACATTCAGTACTTC

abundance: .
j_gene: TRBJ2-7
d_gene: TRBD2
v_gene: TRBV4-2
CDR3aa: CASSLGEGTSSYEQYF
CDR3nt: TGTGCCAGCAGCTTAGGGGAGGGCACCAGCTCCTACGAGCAGTACTTC

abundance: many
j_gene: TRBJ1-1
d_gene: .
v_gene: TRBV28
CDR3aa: CASRVTDTEAFF
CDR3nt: TGTGCCAGTAGGGTTACGGACACTGAAGCTTTCTTT

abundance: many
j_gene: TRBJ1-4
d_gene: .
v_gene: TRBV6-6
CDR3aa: CASSRREELFF
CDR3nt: TGTGCCAGCAGTCGCAGGGAAGAACTGTTTTTT

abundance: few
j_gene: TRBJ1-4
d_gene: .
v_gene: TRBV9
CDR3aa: CASSMDRMGEKLFF
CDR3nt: TGTGCCAGCAGCATGGACAGAATGGGGGAAAAACTGTTTTTT

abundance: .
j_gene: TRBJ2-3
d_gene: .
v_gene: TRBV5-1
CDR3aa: CASSLALGQNTQYF
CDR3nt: TGCGCCAGCAGCTTGGCCTTAGGGCAAAATACGCAGTATTTT

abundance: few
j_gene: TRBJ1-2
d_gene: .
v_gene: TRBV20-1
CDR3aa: CSATDRLGYTF
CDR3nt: TGCAGTGCTACCGACAGATTGGGCTACACCTTC

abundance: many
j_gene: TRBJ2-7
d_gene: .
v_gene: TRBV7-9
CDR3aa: CASSPRDSGDEQYF
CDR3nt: TGTGCCAGCAGCCCGCGGGACTCTGGGGACGAGCAGTACTTC

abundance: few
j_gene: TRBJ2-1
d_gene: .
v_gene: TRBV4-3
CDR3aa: CASSQSPSYEQFF
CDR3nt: TGCGCCAGCAGCCAATCCCCTAGCTATGAGCAGTTCTTC

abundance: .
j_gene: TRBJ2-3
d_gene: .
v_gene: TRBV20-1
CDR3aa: CSARDVGRDTDTQYF
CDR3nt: TGCAGTGCTAGAGATGTCGGGAGAGACACAGATACGCAGTATTTT

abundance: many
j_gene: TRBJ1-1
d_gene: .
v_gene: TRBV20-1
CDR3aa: CSAKAGANTEAFF
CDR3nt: TGCAGTGCCAAGGCCGGAGCGAACACTGAAGCTTTCTTT

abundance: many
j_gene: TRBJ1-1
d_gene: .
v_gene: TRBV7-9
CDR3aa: CASSSVTPLTEAFF
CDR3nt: TGTGCCAGCAGCTCTGTGACCCCTCTCACTGAAGCTTTCTTT

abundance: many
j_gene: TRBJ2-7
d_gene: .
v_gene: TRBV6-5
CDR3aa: CASSRTGEAYEQYF
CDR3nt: TGTGCCAGCAGTAGGACGGGCGAAGCCTACGAGCAGTACTTC

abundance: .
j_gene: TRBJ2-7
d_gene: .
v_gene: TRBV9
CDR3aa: CASSPLRDAKSEQYF
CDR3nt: TGTGCCAGCAGCCCTTTACGGGACGCAAAAAGTGAGCAGTACTTC

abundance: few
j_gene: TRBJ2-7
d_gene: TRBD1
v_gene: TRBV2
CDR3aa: CASSGNRGPFEQYF
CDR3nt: TGTGCCAGCAGTGGCAACAGGGGACCCTTCGAGCAGTACTTC

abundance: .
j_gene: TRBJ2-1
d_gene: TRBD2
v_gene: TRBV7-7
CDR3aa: CVSSLLAGPYNEQFF
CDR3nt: TGTGTCAGCAGCCTACTAGCGGGTCCTTACAATGAGCAGTTCTTC